The 25 T cell receptor beta chains listed next were all sequenced from one sample in a study of T cells in Graves' hyperthyroidism and ophthalmopathy (dated by TCRdb to between 2017 and 2020). The receptor library was made with multiplex PCR. TCRdb lists the instrument as Illumina HiSeq 2000. TCR beta CDR3 regions were amplified from RNA transcripts. A first-round RT-PCR of the TCR CDR3 used the HTBI primer set with the Qiagen OneStep RT-PCR kit. The public reads were quality trimmed at Q25 with fastp and then assembled into clones with MiXCR by TCRdb, keeping productive beta chains. For every CDR3 protein sequence, its rows merge into one entry that carries the most common genes and DNA. The sample data list 700,000 to 950,000 distinct CDR3 sequences, and around a third of these were observed just once. Together, the top ten hold more than 25% of the sample. Sequenced input: blood. The source is a woman between 40 and 50 years old with Graves' hyperthyroidism.

Only a few counts were recorded for this clonotype. The V gene is TRBV19, the J gene TRBJ1-3; D perhaps matches TRBD1 (6 bases). V lost 5 bases to trimming and J lost 3 bases, with 11 bases between them. This CDR3 comprises 14 residues. Germline values: CDR1 LNHDA, CDR2 SQIVND (reference sequence). The CDR3 here is CASSPGTHGNTIYF. The CDR3 coding sequence is TGTGCCAGTAGTCCCGGGACACATGGAAACACCATATATTTT. The full variable domain, in which reference TRBV19 and TRBJ1-3 provide the parts outside the CDR3, is DGGITQSPKYLFRKEGQNVTLSCEQNLNHDAMYWYRQDPGQGLRLIYYSQIVNDFQKGDIAEGYSVSREKKESFPLTVTSAQKNPTAFYLCASSPGTHGNTIYFGEGSWLTVV.

This clonotype has a handful of counts. The V and J genes are TRBV27 and TRBJ1-6, with D tentatively TRBD1 (5 bases). Germline V gene data show CDR1 as MNHEY and CDR2 as SMNVEV (reference sequence). V gave up 5 bases and J gave up 13 bases, with 15 bases separating them. There are 13 residues in the CDR3. The CDR3 loop reads CASSPGPPRPLHF. CDR3 in DNA: TGTGCCAGCAGTCCAGGGCCACCTCGGCCCCTCCACTTT.

The chain combines TRBV10-3 with TRBJ2-7; 9 nucleotides match TRBD2. Germline V gene sequence: CDR1 ENHRY, CDR2 SYGVKD. The junction had 15 bases not matched to a gene; V was cut back by 6 bases and J by 9 bases. CDR3 length: 15 amino acids. CDR3 in DNA: TGTGCCATCAGAAAGGCGGGAGGGAGCACAGATACGCAGTACTTC. Translating it yields CAIRKAGGSTDTQYF.

Regarding this clonotype: This could be a read error, since a much larger clone is one nucleotide away. The chain is built from TRBV11-2 and TRBJ2-5; D not certain. Germline V gene sequence: CDR1 SGHAT, CDR2 FQNNGV. The CDR3 is made up of 11 amino acids. CDR3 nucleotide sequence: TGTGCCAGCGGCTCGCAAGTGACCCAGTACTTC. Amino acid sequence: CASGSQVTQYF.

Here the CDR3 DNA reads TGCGCCAGCAGCCAAGAGAAGGTATCTGGCTACACCTTC. Protein product: CASSQEKVSGYTF. The chain has TRBV4-3 and TRBJ1-2; D not resolved. This CDR3 region has 13 residues. V was clipped by 0 bases and J by 7 bases, with 9 bases between them. Germline lookup yields CDR1 LGHNA and CDR2 YSLEER.

The genes are TRBV19 and TRBJ2-7; possibly TRBD1 or TRBD2 for D (5 bases each). CDR3 length equals 15 residues. Trimming removed 2 bases from V and 6 bases from J, with 17 bases in between. The germline gives CDR1 LNHDA, CDR2 SQIVND (reference sequence). The CDR3 region is CASSIPRDGDSEQYF. CDR3 in DNA: TGTGCCAGTAGTATACCCCGGGACGGTGACAGCGAGCAGTACTTC.

This clonotype was picked up many times. The chain carries TRBV9 and TRBJ1-2; D call uncertain. In germline, CDR1 is SGDLS, CDR2 YYNGEE. The CDR3 has 12 amino acids. The ends were cut back, 6 bases at V and 1 base at J, with 7 bases in the middle. The CDR3 loop is CASMGYNYGYTF. CDR3 nucleotide sequence: TGTGCCAGCATGGGCTATAACTATGGCTACACCTTC.

The chain couples TRBV6-6 to TRBJ1-4, with TRBD1 matching 8 bases. Germline CDR1 MNHNY, CDR2 SVGAGI (reference sequence). The CDR3 has 16 residues. V dropped 6 bases and J dropped 3; count of bases not matched to a gene: 9. The CDR3 reads CASSPDRGGSNEKLFF. The CDR3 bases are TGTGCCAGCAGCCCTGACAGGGGCGGATCTAATGAAAAACTGTTTTTT.

This chain connects TRBV7-3 to TRBJ1-1; D ambiguous. Trimming cost V 5 bases and J 1 base, with 14 bases left between them. The CDR3 is 15 residues long. The V gene's germline CDR1 is SGHTA and CDR2 FQGTGA. In DNA form, the CDR3 reads TGTGCCAGCAGCCAAATTGGAGGAGGGAACACTGAAGCTTTCTTT. Protein sequence: CASSQIGGGNTEAFF.

The chain carries TRBV20-1 and TRBJ2-3, with 10 bases fitting TRBD2. From germline, CDR1 is DFQATT and CDR2 SNEGSKA (reference sequence). V trimming: 5 bases; J trimming: 5 bases; junction bases outside the gene matches: 7. This CDR3 is built from 14 residues. The CDR3 DNA reads as TGCAGTGCTGGGGGAGGACTAGCGGTAGATACGCAGTATTTT. Protein sequence: CSAGGGLAVDTQYF.

As concerns this clonotype: This sequence may be a read error, since a much larger clone differs from it by one base. The chain links TRBV19 to TRBJ1-4; D gene unclear. Germline CDR1 and CDR2: LNHDA and SQIVND (reference sequence). There are 13 residues in the CDR3. CDR3 DNA: TGTGCCCGTAGTAACGGAGTCAATGAAAAACTGTTTTTT. Translated: CARSNGVNEKLFF.

The sample holds a few counts of this clonotype. V usage is TRBV29-1 and J usage is TRBJ1-5, with TRBD1 matching over 8 bases. The CDR3 runs to 15 residues. Germline CDR1 is SQVTM and CDR2 is ANQGSEA. V shed 5 bases and J 4 bases; nucleotides not matched to a gene: 10. Written as DNA, the CDR3 is TGCAGCGTTTCGATCCCGGGACAGGAAAATCAGCCCCAGCATTTT. Translation gives CSVSIPGQENQPQHF.

This clonotype was seen at least ten times. The chain is built from TRBV24-1 and TRBJ2-6; D ambiguous. V lost 6 bases, J lost 0 bases, and 8 bases lay in between. The CDR3 length is 15 residues. Germline V gene lookup returns CDR1 KGHDR and CDR2 SFDVKD. DNA for the CDR3: TGTGCCACCAGTTCAGTCACCTCTGGGGCCAACGTCCTGACTTTC. Residues: CATSSVTSGANVLTF.

This clonotype came up a few times. The chain links TRBV3-1 to TRBJ2-7; unclear D gene. Between the trimmed V and J ends, which lost 1 base and 2 bases, there was a span of 9 bases. Germline V CDR1 and CDR2: LGHDT, YNNKEL (reference sequence). The CDR3 is 14 amino acids. The CDR3 DNA reads as TGTGCCAGCAGCCAAGGAGTGGGTCCCTACGAGCAGTACTTC. This gives the protein CASSQGVGPYEQYF.

This clonotype was observed a handful of times. V is TRBV19 and J is TRBJ2-2; D gene uncertain. The germline gives CDR1 LNHDA, CDR2 SQIVND (reference sequence). Trimming shortened V by 1 base and J by 5 bases, and 5 bases separated the two germline ends. The CDR3 contains 13 residues. The CDR3 sequence: CASSIGRTGELFF. The CDR3 DNA follows: TGTGCCAGTAGTATAGGGCGAACCGGGGAGCTGTTTTTT. The full variable domain, completed using reference TRBV19 and TRBJ2-2, is DGGITQSPKYLFRKEGQNVTLSCEQNLNHDAMYWYRQDPGQGLRLIYYSQIVNDFQKGDIAEGYSVSREKKESFPLTVTSAQKNPTAFYLCASSIGRTGELFFGEGSRLTVL.

The genes are TRBV29-1 and TRBJ2-6, with no clear D. V shed 3 bases and J shed 11 bases, with 2 bases lying between them. The germline V gene encodes CDR1 SQVTM and CDR2 ANQGSEA. The length of the CDR3 is 9 residues. This CDR3 reads CSVDDVLTF. CDR3 coding DNA: TGCAGCGTTGACGACGTCCTGACTTTC.

This clonotype was seen a few times. The genes are TRBV5-8 and TRBJ1-1; possibly TRBD1 for D (6 bases). V was cut by 2 bases and J by 3 bases, with 11 bases left in between. Germline CDR1 is SGHTS and CDR2 is YDEGEE. CDR3 size: 14 residues. In nucleotides, the CDR3 is TGTGCCAGCAGCTTTGCCCCAGGGGACACTGAAGCTTTCTTT. Protein: CASSFAPGDTEAFF.

V is TRBV2 and J is TRBJ2-5, with 7 bases lining up with TRBD2. This CDR3 is built from 14 residues. CDR1 and CDR2 (germline): SNHLY, FYNNEI. V shed 4 bases and J 6 bases; nucleotides not matched to a gene: 8. The CDR3 sequence is CASSGRSGAQTQYF. CDR3 DNA: TGTGCCAGCAGTGGTAGAAGCGGGGCCCAGACCCAGTACTTC.

This clonotype was recorded at least ten times. The CDR3, as DNA: TGTGCCAGCAGTGAAATCGTGGTGGGACAAGAGACCCAGTACTTC. Its protein product is CASSEIVVGQETQYF. The chain uses TRBV2 and TRBJ2-5; D gene unclear. Deletions cut 2 bases from V and 2 bases from J, with 12 bases between. This CDR3 spans 15 amino acids. Germline V gives CDR1 SNHLY, CDR2 FYNNEI. The full variable domain, rest sourced from reference TRBV2 and TRBJ2-5, is EPEVTQTPSHQVTQMGQEVILRCVPISNHLYFYWYRQILGQKVEFLVSFYNNEISEKSEIFDDQFSVERPDGSNFTLKIRSTKLEDSAMYFCASSEIVVGQETQYFGPGTRLLVL.

The V and J genes are TRBV2 and TRBJ2-3; a possible D gene is TRBD1 (5 bases). Trimming removed 8 bases at V and 2 bases at J, with 11 bases between. CDR1 is SNHLY and CDR2 is FYNNEI in the germline V gene. The CDR3 has 13 residues. CDR3 amino acids: CASLTEHTDTQYF. In nucleotides, the CDR3 is TGTGCCAGCCTGACAGAACACACAGATACGCAGTATTTT.

Only a few counts were recorded for this clonotype. Compared with germline, one end of the junction differs, possibly owing to a read error. The chain combines TRBV7-2 with TRBJ2-7; possibly TRBD2 for D (5 bases). The CDR3 consists of 15 residues. The germline gives CDR1 SGHTA, CDR2 FQGNSA. DNA for the CDR3: TGCGCCAGCAGCCAACAGCGGTCCTTATCATCCGAGCAGTACTTC. This encodes CASSQQRSLSSEQYF.

At least ten counts were recorded for this clonotype. The V and J genes are TRBV7-2 and TRBJ1-2; 11 bases line up with TRBD1. With 5 bases clipped from V and 8 bases from J, the junction kept 10 bases outside the gene matches. The germline gives CDR1 SGHTA, CDR2 FQGNSA. This CDR3 is 15 amino acids long. CDR3 sequence: CASSPPDRGLVGYTF. DNA of the CDR3: TGTGCCAGCAGCCCTCCGGACAGGGGGCTAGTCGGCTACACCTTC. Based on the CDR3 plus reference TRBV7-2 and TRBJ1-2, the full variable domain is GAGVSQSPSNKVTEKGKDVELRCDPISGHTALYWYRQSLGQGLEFLIYFQGNSAPDKSGLPSDRFSAERTGGSVSTLTIQRTQQEDSAVYLCASSPPDRGLVGYTFGSGTRLTVV.

As DNA, the CDR3 is TGCAGTGCCTCAAACACCAATATGAGGACTAGCCATTCCTACGAGCAGTACTTC. Its protein is CSASNTNMRTSHSYEQYF. The V and J genes are TRBV20-1 and TRBJ2-7; 8 nucleotides match TRBD2. The CDR3 consists of 18 residues. Germline loops: CDR1 DFQATT, CDR2 SNEGSKA (reference sequence). J was trimmed by 1 base and V by 6 bases; bases with no gene match: 20.

Concerning this clonotype itself: A read error may be the cause here, since a much bigger clone is one base away. The CDR3 ends on some other residue instead of the conserved phenylalanine or tryptophan, so this is likely a read error. The V call is TRBV14, the J call TRBJ2-7, with D perhaps TRBD1 (6 bases). The CDR3 contains 16 residues. The V and J ends lost 0 bases and 3 bases respectively, with 15 bases between them. The germline V gene encodes CDR1 SGHDN and CDR2 FVKESK. Written as DNA, the CDR3 is TGTGCCAGCAGCCAAGAACAGGGAAGCCGCCGCTACGAGCAGTACCTC. Protein: CASSQEQGSRRYEQYL.

This clonotype was detected many times. V and J are TRBV19 and TRBJ2-5; 7 bases fit TRBD1. Per germline, CDR1 LNHDA and CDR2 SQIVND (reference sequence). The ends lost 4 bases at V and 0 bases at J; junction bases unmatched: 5. This CDR3 spans 15 amino acids. The CDR3 loop reads CASSRGDRDQETQYF. CDR3 coding DNA: TGTGCCAGTAGTAGGGGCGACAGGGACCAAGAGACCCAGTACTTC.